The sequence of this T cell receptor beta chain was determined in a study of cytomegalovirus exposure and HLA in healthy donors. The CDR3 has 16 residues. V gave up 0 bases and J gave up 5 bases; unmatched junction bases: 8. Germline V lookup: CDR1 SGHNT, CDR2 YYREEE (reference sequence). As for this clone: Its target is not known.

The PCR employed 60 Vbeta primers together with 13 Jbeta primers. Profiling relied on immunoSEQ multiplex PCR, and the TCRdb table lists in-frame clones only, not all of them. This table has approximately 190,000 clones, roughly 73% appearing once. Study-level findings and limits: It was reportedly the case that the classifier diagnosed cytomegalovirus status with high specificity and sensitivity. A later analysis showed that HLA-associated TCR beta chains had undergone more clonal expansion than equally common others. Among TCR sequences, most were rare, though some public TCRs appeared in many donors.

The V call is TRBV5-4, the J call TRBJ2-1; 7 bases match TRBD2. Sequences were obtained from PBMCs. The sequence was obtained from a young woman in good health and CMV-seropositive. CDR3 amino acids: CASSLVVSSGNNEQFF. The CDR3 nucleotides are TGTGCCAGCAGCTTGGTGGTCTCTAGCGGCAACAATGAGCAGTTCTTC.